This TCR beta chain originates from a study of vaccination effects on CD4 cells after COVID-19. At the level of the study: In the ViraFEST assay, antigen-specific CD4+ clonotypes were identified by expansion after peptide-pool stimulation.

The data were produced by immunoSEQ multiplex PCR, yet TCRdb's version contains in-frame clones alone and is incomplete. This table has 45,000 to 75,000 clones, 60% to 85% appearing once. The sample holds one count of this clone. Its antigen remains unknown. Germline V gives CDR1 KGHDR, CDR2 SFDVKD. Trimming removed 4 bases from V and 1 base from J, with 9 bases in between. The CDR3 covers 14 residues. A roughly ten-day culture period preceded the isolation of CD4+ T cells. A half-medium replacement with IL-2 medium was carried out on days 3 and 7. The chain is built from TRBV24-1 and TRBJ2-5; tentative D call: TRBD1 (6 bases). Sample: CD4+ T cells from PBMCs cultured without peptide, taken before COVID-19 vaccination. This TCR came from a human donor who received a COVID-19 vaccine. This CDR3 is CATSDPRGQETQYF. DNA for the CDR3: TGTGCCACCAGTGACCCCAGGGGCCAAGAGACCCAGTACTTC.